This T cell receptor (beta chain) comes out of a study of early T cells in non-severe SARS-CoV-2 infection. TCRdb processed the 5' RACE reads anew with MiXCR; each CDR3 protein has one entry. The sample includes about 30,000 distinct CDR3 sequences, roughly 5% of them seen just once. The V segment lost 6 bases and the J segment 0 bases; nucleotides outside the gene matches: 14. The CDR3 consists of 18 residues. Germline CDR1 MDHEN, CDR2 SYDVKM. The V call is TRBV28, the J call TRBJ2-3, with 8 bases fitting TRBD2. This receptor was obtained from an adult who was a healthcare worker with PCR-confirmed SARS-CoV-2 infection or an uninfected control (not recorded which). Material for sequencing was whole blood. The CDR3 loop reads CASSPLDSGVPSTDTQYF. In nucleotides, the CDR3 is TGTGCCAGCAGCCCCTTAGATAGCGGGGTACCCAGCACAGATACGCAGTATTTT.